A single sample gave rise to the 17 T cell receptor beta chains below, sequenced in a study of regulatory T cells in long-lasting Graves disease. Building the TCR beta libraries relied on iRepertoire HTBI primers, and CDR3 regions underwent Arm-PCR. TCRdb called the multiplex PCR reads again in MiXCR, with one record for every CDR3 protein. The sample has about 400,000 distinct CDR3 sequences, 20% to 25% seen once; the top ten hold less than 25%. Regarding time point: persistent/refractory GD, antithyroid drugs over 5 years with positive TRAb. The TCR library used RNA extracted from PBMCs. Sequenced material: peripheral blood mononuclear cells (PBMCs), taken when the disease was refractory, from a patient treated with antithyroid drugs. The receptors were gathered from a female donor with Graves disease.

The table lists this clonotype with a few counts. The chain employs TRBV5-8 and TRBJ2-5; 10 bases map to TRBD2. The trim removed 4 bases at V and 4 bases at J, leaving 4 bases unmatched. The CDR3 spans 14 residues. The germline V gene has CDR1 SGHTS and CDR2 YDEGEE. CDR3 bases: TGTGCCAGCAGCGTTATAGCGGGAGGAGAGACCCAGTACTTC. It specifies CASSVIAGGETQYF.

This clonotype was detected ten times or more. The chain uses TRBV7-2 and TRBJ1-4, with 9 bases matching TRBD1. Unmatched junction bases numbered 2, after V lost 6 bases and J lost 3 bases. CDR3 size: 14 residues. Looked up from germline, CDR1 is SGHTA and CDR2 is FQGNSA. CDR3 coding DNA: TGTGCCAGCAGTCGGGACAGGGCTAATGAAAAACTGTTTTTT. Amino acid sequence: CASSRDRANEKLFF.

This clonotype occurred a few times. V is TRBV30 and J is TRBJ1-1; D unresolved. CDR3 length equals 12 residues. CDR1 is GTSNPN, CDR2 SVGIG, per germline (reference sequence). V was cut by 1 base and J by 5 bases, with 8 bases left in between. CDR3 sequence: CAWSGLGTEAFF. In DNA, the CDR3 is TGTGCCTGGAGTGGCCTCGGTACTGAAGCTTTCTTT.

This clonotype has at least ten counts. This chain connects TRBV6-1 to TRBJ1-5, with TRBD1 matching 7 bases. The CDR3 covers 12 residues. Germline V gene data show CDR1 as MNHNS and CDR2 as SASEGT. V lost 6 bases, J lost 11 bases, and 7 bases stayed unmatched. The CDR3 here is CASRLGQASQHF. The CDR3 bases are TGTGCCAGCAGGCTCGGACAGGCATCCCAGCATTTT.

A note on this clonotype: A read error is possible here, since a much larger clone lies one base away. V gene TRBV20-1 combines with J gene TRBJ2-5; a possible D gene is TRBD1 (5 bases). The CDR3 spans 14 residues. V lost 8 bases and J lost 1, with 17 bases in between. The germline gives CDR1 DFQATT, CDR2 SNEGSKA (reference sequence). CDR3 DNA sequence: TGCAGTACTACCCCCGGACAACCCCAAGAGACCCAGTACTTC. Its protein product is CSTTPGQPQETQYF.

The genes are TRBV3-1 and TRBJ1-2; a possible D gene is TRBD1 (5 bases). V was clipped by 4 bases and J by 7 bases, with 13 bases between them. Germline V gives CDR1 LGHDT, CDR2 YNNKEL (reference sequence). The CDR3 has 13 amino acids. CDR3 sequence (DNA): TGTGCCAGCAGCCCCCCAGGGCCGGGTGGCTACACCTTC. Translation gives CASSPPGPGGYTF.

There are many counts of this clonotype. The chain links TRBV28 to TRBJ1-1; no definite D call. CDR1 is MDHEN and CDR2 is SYDVKM in the germline V gene. Trimming pared 3 bases from V and 0 bases from J, leaving 8 bases between. The CDR3 is made up of 14 amino acids. The CDR3 DNA is TGTGCCAGCAGTTTCCACATAATGAACACTGAAGCTTTCTTT. Protein sequence: CASSFHIMNTEAFF.

The J gene is TRBJ2-7, the V gene TRBV4-3; 11 bases map to TRBD2. There are 17 residues in the CDR3. Trimming at V came to 1 base and at J to 1 base, leaving 6 bases not matched to a gene. Per the germline V gene, CDR1 is LGHNA and CDR2 is YSLEER. CDR3: CASSQGGLADSSYEQYF. The CDR3 nucleotides read TGCGCCAGCAGCCAAGGGGGACTAGCGGACTCATCCTACGAGCAGTACTTC.

This clonotype was seen a handful of times. The rearrangement uses TRBV4-3 and TRBJ1-5; D not certain. Looked up from germline, CDR1 is LGHNA and CDR2 is YSLEER. This CDR3 is built from 17 residues. The ends were cut back, 0 bases at V and 2 bases at J, with 14 bases in the middle. The CDR3: CASSQDLGRKGNQPQHF. The CDR3 DNA follows: TGCGCCAGCAGCCAAGATCTTGGTAGGAAGGGCAATCAGCCCCAGCATTTT.

This chain links TRBV6-5 with TRBJ2-6; D gene ambiguous. This CDR3 has 18 amino acids. CDR1 and CDR2 (germline): MNHEY, SVGAGI. Trimming pared 2 bases from V and 1 base from J, leaving 15 bases between. CDR3 residues: CASSYRALSLSGANVLTF. CDR3 nucleotide sequence: TGTGCCAGCAGTTACCGGGCCCTTAGTCTTTCTGGGGCCAACGTCCTGACTTTC.

Regarding this clonotype: The junction does not match germline at one end; this may be a read error. The chain couples TRBV20-1 to TRBJ2-2; a possible D gene is TRBD2 (5 bases). The V gene's germline CDR1 is DFQATT and CDR2 SNEGSKA (reference sequence). This CDR3 contains 11 residues. CDR3 loop: CSASGVGELFF. In nucleotides, the CDR3 is TGCAGTGCTAGTGGAGTCGGGGAGTTGTTTTTT.

The gene calls are TRBV11-2 and TRBJ2-1; D not certain. There are 12 residues in the CDR3. The V and J ends lost 8 bases and 2 bases respectively, with 7 bases between them. Per germline, CDR1 SGHAT and CDR2 FQNNGV. The CDR3 sequence is CASGVTYNEQFF. The DNA for the CDR3 is TGTGCCAGCGGGGTTACCTACAATGAGCAGTTCTTC.

This clonotype came up many times. The rearrangement uses TRBV7-2 and TRBJ2-7, with D maybe TRBD1 (6 bases). The CDR3 is made up of 13 amino acids. Germline V CDR1 and CDR2: SGHTA, FQGNSA. V was shortened by 1 base and J by 7 bases, with 11 bases between the two germline ends. CDR3 DNA sequence: TGTGCCAGCAGCTTAGTCACAGGGAATGAGCAGTACTTC. Residues: CASSLVTGNEQYF. Drawing the rest from reference TRBV7-2 and TRBJ2-7, the complete variable domain is GAGVSQSPSNKVTEKGKDVELRCDPISGHTALYWYRQSLGQGLEFLIYFQGNSAPDKSGLPSDRFSAERTGGSVSTLTIQRTQQEDSAVYLCASSLVTGNEQYFGPGTRLTVT.

The rearrangement joins TRBV5-6 to TRBJ1-4; D gene uncertain. CDR3 length: 13 residues. Deletions cut 2 bases from V and 8 bases from J, with 10 bases between. In germline, CDR1 is SGHDT, CDR2 YYEEEE. The CDR3 loop reads CASSLGGYEKLFF. CDR3 in DNA: TGTGCCAGCAGCTTAGGAGGGTACGAAAAACTGTTTTTT.

This clonotype showed up just a few times. The chain carries TRBV3-1 and TRBJ2-3; 7 nucleotides align to TRBD1. The CDR3 sequence is 15 residues long. The J segment lost 2 bases and the V segment lost 4 bases, leaving 6 bases of the junction unmatched. Germline V lookup: CDR1 LGHDT, CDR2 YNNKEL (reference sequence). The CDR3 is CASSLAGGTTDTQYF. In DNA form, the CDR3 reads TGTGCCAGCAGCCTGGCAGGGGGAACCACAGATACGCAGTATTTT.

Turning to this clonotype: Given a much more abundant clone one base away, this may be a read error. J is TRBJ2-2 and V is TRBV7-3, with D maybe TRBD2 (5 bases). Germline V gives CDR1 SGHTA, CDR2 FQGTGA. The CDR3 contains 15 residues. CDR3 sequence reads: CASKKQGDHTGELLF. The CDR3, as DNA: TGTGCCAGCAAGAAACAAGGCGATCACACCGGGGAGCTGCTTTTT.

This clonotype showed up just a few times. The chain uses TRBV5-1 and TRBJ2-7; 10 nucleotides line up with TRBD2. The CDR3 is made up of 16 amino acids. Losses at the gene ends were 7 bases for V and 0 bases for J; bases not matched to a gene: 10. Germline V gene lookup returns CDR1 SGHRS and CDR2 YFSETQ. CDR3 sequence (DNA): TGCGCCAGCGCCTGGACTAGCGGCTATACCTCCTACGAGCAGTACTTC. Translated, it gives CASAWTSGYTSYEQYF. The full variable domain, its missing parts supplied by reference TRBV5-1 and TRBJ2-7, is KAGVTQTPRYLIKTRGQQVTLSCSPISGHRSVSWYQQTPGQGLQFLFEYFSETQRNKGNFPGRFSGRQFSNSRSEMNVSTLELGDSALYLCASAWTSGYTSYEQYFGPGTRLTVT.